This T cell receptor (beta chain) was identified during a study of cytomegalovirus exposure and HLA in healthy donors. It was with 60 Vbeta and 13 Jbeta primers that the PCR ran. Libraries were prepared by immunoSEQ multiplex PCR; TCRdb keeps only in-frame clonotypes and omits some of them. The profile shows tens of thousands of clones, around 81% of them singletons. This clone was seen only a few times. The CDR3 is made up of 14 amino acids. The V end was cut by 0 bases, the J end by 3 bases, with 6 bases between. Germline V gene sequence: CDR1 LNHDA, CDR2 SQIVND (reference sequence). The chain joins TRBV19 to TRBJ1-5; D call uncertain. This receptor was taken from a woman aged 30 to 39 in good health and CMV-seronegative. The sequenced sample consisted of PBMCs. CDR3 loop: CASSIDSTNQPQHF. CDR3 sequence (DNA): TGTGCCAGTAGTATAGACAGTACCAATCAGCCCCAGCATTTT.